Below, one T cell receptor beta chain is given with its context. What it binds is not known. These data are taken from a study of cytomegalovirus exposure and HLA in healthy donors. Findings and caveats of the study: Per published reports, the classifier diagnosed cytomegalovirus status with high specificity and sensitivity.

Libraries were prepared by immunoSEQ multiplex PCR; TCRdb keeps only in-frame clonotypes and omits some of them. Among under 75,000 clones listed, 80% to 95% were seen once. V dropped 4 bases and J dropped 4; count of bases not matched to a gene: 7. The CDR3 length is 15 residues. Germline CDR1 SGHDN, CDR2 FVKESK. The chain recombines TRBV14 with TRBJ2-5; 9 bases map to TRBD2. This receptor was obtained from a man younger than 35 in good health and CMV-seropositive. Sequenced input: PBMCs. The chain's CDR3 is CASSRFSGRGETQYF. The CDR3 nucleotides read TGTGCCAGCAGCCGATTTAGCGGGAGAGGAGAGACCCAGTACTTC.